A selection of T cell receptor beta chains follows, all from one sample in a study of blood T cells in healthy people across ages. TCRdb fed the 5' RACE reads into MiXCR, producing one record per CDR3 protein. The sample lists under 1,100,000 distinct CDR3 sequences; approximately 25% were seen once. This same sample was also taken into another study, of T cells of mothers and their children.

Sequenced sample: blood. The receptors here all came from a girl aged 2 to 9 in good health. Both conserved end residues are part of each CDR3. A D gene is named only where the DNA matches it firmly. The size field is filled for only some rows; it gives once, few, many or a size class.

D,V,size,J,DNA,CDR3
NA,TRBV4-2,few,TRBJ2-7,TGTGCCAGCAGCCAAGGGACCAACTACGAGCAGTACTTC,CASSQGTNYEQYF
NA,TRBV5-1,few,TRBJ1-6,TGCGCCAGCAGCTTAAGTGGGCCATATAATTCACCCCTCCACTTT,CASSLSGPYNSPLHF
NA,TRBV12-3/TRBV12-4,NA,TRBJ2-5,TGTGCCAGCCGAGGGACAGCGGGGACCCAGTACTTC,CASRGTAGTQYF
TRBD1,TRBV6-5,NA,TRBJ2-2,TGTGCCAGCAGCACGGGACAGTCGAACACCGGGGAGCTGTTTTTT,CASSTGQSNTGELFF
TRBD2,TRBV20-1,few,TRBJ2-1,TGCAGTGCACCGACTAGCAACTCCTACAATGAGCAGTTCTTC,CSAPTSNSYNEQFF
NA,TRBV7-9,NA,TRBJ1-2,TGTGCCAGCAGCTTCTCCGCCGGATTAGACTACACCTTC,CASSFSAGLDYTF
TRBD1,TRBV7-9,NA,TRBJ2-1,TGTGCCAGCAGCCCGACAGGGCTGGATGAGCAGTTCTTC,CASSPTGLDEQFF
NA,TRBV2,NA,TRBJ2-2,TGTGCCAGCGGGATCAGCCACGGCGGGGAGCTGTTTTTT,CASGISHGGELFF
TRBD2,TRBV7-2,NA,TRBJ2-7,TGTGCCAGCAGCCACCCGCGGGGGGAGCAGTACTTC,CASSHPRGEQYF
TRBD1,TRBV29-1,few,TRBJ2-1,TGCAGCGTACCGGGACAGGGTATTTACAATGAGCAGTTCTTC,CSVPGQGIYNEQFF
NA,TRBV12-3/TRBV12-4,NA,TRBJ2-3,TGTGCCAGCAGCCCTAGGCGGAGAGCAGATACGCAGTATTTT,CASSPRRRADTQYF
NA,TRBV7-9,NA,TRBJ1-3,TGTGCCAGCGAGGGGGACCTGAGCTCTGGAAACACCATATATTTT,CASEGDLSSGNTIYF
NA,TRBV18,NA,TRBJ2-3,TGTGCCAGCTCACCGTTTCCCTTACGCACAGATACGCAGTATTTT,CASSPFPLRTDTQYF
NA,TRBV3-1,few,TRBJ2-7,TGTGCCAGCAGCCAAGGGGACTCATTCTCCTACGAGCAGTACTTC,CASSQGDSFSYEQYF
NA,TRBV10-3,once,TRBJ1-1,TGTGCCATCAGTCCCAGGGGAACTGAAGCTTTCTTT,CAISPRGTEAFF
NA,TRBV6-1,few,TRBJ1-4,TGTGCCAGCAGTCCAGGGGTAAAAGTTACCGGTGATGAAAAACTGTTTTTT,CASSPGVKVTGDEKLFF
NA,TRBV19,NA,TRBJ1-5,TGTGCCAGTAACGGGGTTCCTGACAACGGCGACCTATATAGCAATCAGCCCCAGCATTTT,CASNGVPDNGDLYSNQPQHF
NA,TRBV5-1,NA,TRBJ1-1,TGCGCCAGCAGTCCCCAGGGAGGCCCTGAAGCTTTCTTT,CASSPQGGPEAFF
TRBD1,TRBV6-5,few,TRBJ2-1,TGTGCCAGCAAGATGGACAGGGTTCGGGATGAGCAGTTCTTC,CASKMDRVRDEQFF
NA,TRBV27,NA,TRBJ2-1,TGTGCCAGCAGTTTAAGCTCCTCGGCCCGCTCCTACAATGAGCAGTTCTTC,CASSLSSSARSYNEQFF
NA,TRBV15,NA,TRBJ1-3,TGTGCCACCAGCAGTGGGCGAGACGGAAACACCATATATTTT,CATSSGRDGNTIYF
NA,TRBV7-2,NA,TRBJ1-1,TGTGCCAGCAGCTTAGCGCTCATGAACACTAAAGCTTTCTTT,CASSLALMNTKAFF
NA,TRBV24-1,NA,TRBJ2-1,TGTGCCACTCGAGTGGGAGGCCTAGCCAAATACAATGAGCAGTTCTTC,CATRVGGLAKYNEQFF
NA,TRBV29-1,NA,TRBJ1-1,TGCAGCGCCGGCGGTCTGAACACTGAAGCTTTCTTT,CSAGGLNTEAFF
TRBD1,TRBV11-1,few,TRBJ1-1,TGTGCCAGCAGCTCCCAAGGACAGGGGAGGACTGAAGCTTTCTTT,CASSSQGQGRTEAFF
NA,TRBV6-5,few,TRBJ1-1,TGTGCCAGCAGTTATGAGGGCGGTAGCACTGAAGCTTTCTTT,CASSYEGGSTEAFF
TRBD2,TRBV6-1,NA,TRBJ2-1,TGTGCCAGCAGTGAGTTTCTAGCGGGATTGAATGAGCAGTTCTTC,CASSEFLAGLNEQFF
NA,TRBV24-1,few,TRBJ2-1,TGTGCCACCAGTGGCAGACATGTCAATGAGCAGTTCTTC,CATSGRHVNEQFF
TRBD1,TRBV25-1,once,TRBJ1-2,TGTGCCAGCAGTGGATGGACAGGGTTGATCTATGGCTACACCTTC,CASSGWTGLIYGYTF
TRBD1,TRBV4-1,few,TRBJ1-2,TGCGCCAGCAGCTCCCGGGACAGTCGAGATGGCTACACCTTC,CASSSRDSRDGYTF
TRBD1,TRBV3-1,many,TRBJ2-3,TGTGCCAGCAGCCAAGATGGACAGGGCACAGATACGCAGTATTTT,CASSQDGQGTDTQYF
NA,TRBV29-1,few,TRBJ1-1,TGCAGCGTTCGTTTGGACAGCCCTGAAGCTTTCTTT,CSVRLDSPEAFF
TRBD2,TRBV28,NA,TRBJ2-1,TGTGCCAGCAGCCCTATCCCGGGTAGCGGGAGGAACAATGAGCAGTTCTTC,CASSPIPGSGRNNEQFF
NA,TRBV12-3/TRBV12-4,NA,TRBJ1-4,TGTGCCACTGCGGGGTCAAGGGATGAAAAACTGTTTTTT,CATAGSRDEKLFF
NA,TRBV18,few,TRBJ2-7,TGTGCCAGCTCACCAGCCGTGTACGAGCAGTACTTC,CASSPAVYEQYF
NA,TRBV5-1,many,TRBJ2-7,TGCGCCAGCAGCTACCTGGACAGAACCTACGAGCAGTACTTC,CASSYLDRTYEQYF
NA,TRBV7-9,NA,TRBJ2-7,TGTGCCAGCAGTTCAAGATGGGTCTCCTACGAGCAGTACTTC,CASSSRWVSYEQYF
TRBD2,TRBV28,NA,TRBJ2-5,TGTGCCAGCAGCGCTACTAGCGTACAAGAGACCCAGTACTTC,CASSATSVQETQYF
NA,TRBV7-2,NA,TRBJ2-5,TGTGCCAGCGCGCGGGGCTTCCAAGAGACCCAGTACTTC,CASARGFQETQYF
NA,TRBV20-1,few,TRBJ2-5,TGCAGTTCCAGGGTCGGCGGGGAGACCCAGTACTTC,CSSRVGGETQYF
TRBD1,TRBV7-3,few,TRBJ1-2,TGTGCCAGCAACAAGACAGGGGCGATCAACTATGGCTACACCTTC,CASNKTGAINYGYTF
NA,TRBV5-1,few,TRBJ2-7,TGCGCCAGCAGCTTGACGGCAGCTACCTCCTACGAGCAGTACTTC,CASSLTAATSYEQYF
NA,TRBV28,NA,TRBJ1-5,TGTGCCAGCAGTTTCTCGACAGGCCAGCCCCAGCATTTT,CASSFSTGQPQHF
TRBD2,TRBV11-2,NA,TRBJ2-2,TGTGCCAGCAGCTTGAGTCTAGCGGGGGTGAACACCGGGGAGCTGTTTTTT,CASSLSLAGVNTGELFF
NA,TRBV20-1,NA,TRBJ1-4,TGCAGTGCCCTAAGTCACAGGTCGCATGAAAAACTGTTTTTT,CSALSHRSHEKLFF
NA,TRBV15,NA,TRBJ1-2,TGTGCCACCAGCGCAGGGCTCAGCTACACCTTC,CATSAGLSYTF
NA,TRBV29-1,few,TRBJ2-6,TGCAGCGTTGAGGTAGGGGCCAACGTCCTGACTTTC,CSVEVGANVLTF
NA,TRBV15,few,TRBJ2-3,TGTGCCACCAGCAGAGATCGGGGTAATACGCAGTATTTT,CATSRDRGNTQYF